The clone carrying this T cell receptor beta chain was seen repeatedly, ten times or more. The antigen is undetermined. CDR3 length: 15 residues. CDR1 is SEHNR, CDR2 FQNEAQ, per germline (reference sequence). V was clipped by 5 bases and J by 7 bases; unmatched bases: 6. The entry originates in a study of blood T cells in healthy people across ages. The study, taken as a whole, reports: The study could not conclusively compare naive and antigen-experienced cells, given its unsorted PBMCs. Per million T cells, TCR beta diversity dropped about linearly as age rose.

A second PCR of 7 to 11 cycles used a sample-barcoded 5' primer and a J-beta primer mix. Each CDR3 protein is one row after TCRdb ran MiXCR on the 5' RACE reads. The sample carries 800,000 or so distinct CDR3 sequences, about 25% recorded once. The same data also contributed to another study, on T cells of mothers and their children. That source notes: Each mother yielded more than 8 million TCR beta CDR3 reads. Each child yielded approximately 3 million reads.

Sequenced input: blood. The chain uses TRBV7-9 and TRBJ2-1, with TRBD2 identical over 12 bases. This receptor was taken from a boy younger than 18 in good health. In DNA, the CDR3 is TGTGCCAGCAGCCCCCGGGGGACTAGCGGGAATGAGCAGTTCTTC. Translating gives CASSPRGTSGNEQFF.